One and the same sample provided the 30 T cell receptor beta chains below, sequenced in a study of OX40 agonist ivuxolimab in advanced cancers. Repertoires were generated with immunoSEQ multiplex PCR, while TCRdb's copy carries only in-frame clones and drops some. The sample yields fewer than 55,000 clones, 87% seen once. Sequenced here: CD4+ or CD8+ T cells sorted from blood, sampled in a trial of the OX40 agonist ivuxolimab. The receptors shown here come from an adult with an advanced solid tumor such as melanoma, head and neck, liver or kidney cancer.

This rearrangement joins TRBV19 to TRBJ2-1; tentatively, D is TRBD1 or TRBD2 (5 bases each). CDR3 size: 15 residues. V lost 4 bases and J lost 15, with 25 bases in between. From germline, CDR1 is LNHDA and CDR2 SQIVND (reference sequence). The CDR3: CASSSDGTTVNRAFF. The CDR3 nucleotides are TGTGCCAGTAGTAGCGACGGGACGACGGTAAATAGAGCGTTCTTC.

This rearrangement joins TRBV23-1 to TRBJ2-7; unclear D gene. TRBV23-1 has ORF status, its function being uncertain. V was shortened by 2 bases and J by 3 bases, with 17 bases between the two germline ends. The CDR3 extends over 16 amino acids. The CDR3 loop reads CASSQTPGGSLYEQYF. The CDR3 nucleotides are TGCGCCAGCAGTCAAACCCCGGGTGGCAGTCTCTACGAGCAGTACTTC.

This chain joins TRBV19 and TRBJ1-2; D perhaps matches TRBD1 (6 bases). V shed 6 bases and J shed 6 bases, with 20 bases lying between them. Germline CDR1 is LNHDA and CDR2 is SQIVND (reference sequence). CDR3 length: 15 residues. CDR3 sequence reads: CASSMQVPGHNGYTF. DNA for the CDR3: TGTGCCAGTAGCATGCAAGTACCGGGACACAATGGCTACACCTTC.

The chain employs TRBV18 and TRBJ1-6; 7 nucleotides align to TRBD1. Germline trimming cut 3 bases from V and 14 bases from J; bases unmatched to any gene: 10. The germline CDR1 and CDR2 sequences are KGHSH and LQKENI. The length of the CDR3 is 14 residues. As DNA, the CDR3 is TGTGCCAGCTCACCGGGGACAGAGCTTTTGGCCCTCCACTTT. Its protein product is CASSPGTELLALHF.

The chain carries TRBV5-6 and TRBJ2-5; the D is unclear. Germline V gene data show CDR1 as SGHDT and CDR2 as YYEEEE. Trimming pared 4 bases from V and 0 bases from J, leaving 10 bases between. CDR3 length: 14 residues. The CDR3 nucleotides read TGTGCCAGCAGCCGGGTCCCTTACCAAGAGACCCAGTACTTC. Amino acids: CASSRVPYQETQYF.

The chain couples TRBV10-2 to TRBJ1-1, with TRBD1 matching 10 bases. Looked up from germline, CDR1 is WSHSY and CDR2 is SAAADI. V dropped 6 bases and J dropped 3; count of bases not matched to a gene: 1. The CDR3 loop spans 13 amino acids. DNA of the CDR3: TGCGCCAGCAGAGGACAGGGGGACACTGAAGCTTTCTTT. This codes for CASRGQGDTEAFF.

The chain has TRBV27 and TRBJ1-3; 7 bases match TRBD1. J was trimmed by 2 bases and V by 4 bases; bases with no gene match: 5. The CDR3 spans 15 residues. Germline values: CDR1 MNHEY, CDR2 SMNVEV (reference sequence). CDR3 sequence reads: CASSSTGLTGNTIYF. The CDR3 DNA sequence: TGTGCCAGCAGTTCGACAGGGTTGACTGGAAACACCATATATTTT.

V gene TRBV30 combines with J gene TRBJ2-1, with D perhaps TRBD1 (8 bases). Germline assignment: CDR1 GTSNPN and CDR2 SVGIG (reference sequence). The CDR3 consists of 12 residues. V lost 2 bases and J lost 14, with 16 bases in between. CDR3 nucleotide sequence: TGTGCCTGGAGTACCAGGACAGGGAGGGAGTTCTTC. Protein product: CAWSTRTGREFF.

The chain joins TRBV27 to TRBJ2-2; 8 bases fit TRBD2. This CDR3 region has 15 residues. The V segment lost 7 bases and the J segment 5 bases; nucleotides outside the gene matches: 9. Germline CDR1 reads MNHEY; CDR2 reads SMNVEV (reference sequence). The DNA of the CDR3 is TGTGCCAGCATGCCCCTCGGGAGGGGGACCGGGGAGCTGTTTTTT. Protein: CASMPLGRGTGELFF.

The chain combines TRBV18 with TRBJ1-2; tentatively, D is TRBD1 (6 bases). The CDR3 loop spans 15 amino acids. Trimming shortened V by 1 base and J by 4 bases, and 13 bases separated the two germline ends. In germline, CDR1 is KGHSH, CDR2 LQKENI. The CDR3 nucleotides read TGTGCCAGCTCACCACGGGAGGGGGTCATCTATGGCTACACCTTC. It specifies CASSPREGVIYGYTF. The variable domain in full, with the rest retrieved from reference TRBV18 and TRBJ1-2, is NAGVMQNPRHLVRRRGQEARLRCSPMKGHSHVYWYRQLPEEGLKFMVYLQKENIIDESGMPKERFSAEFPKEGPSILRIQQVVRGDSAAYFCASSPREGVIYGYTFGSGTRLTVV.

The chain links TRBV6-5 to TRBJ1-2; D remains unclear. This CDR3 comprises 11 residues. Trimming removed 6 bases at V and 7 bases at J, with 9 bases between. The V gene's germline CDR1 is MNHEY and CDR2 SVGAGI. CDR3 in amino acids: CASRDSGGYTF. CDR3 in DNA: TGTGCCAGCAGGGACTCGGGTGGCTACACCTTC.

The chain recombines TRBV9 with TRBJ2-7; 7 positions match TRBD1. Per germline, CDR1 SGDLS and CDR2 YYNGEE. The CDR3 is made up of 14 amino acids. V lost 4 bases, J lost 6 bases, and 10 bases stayed unmatched. The CDR3 reads CASSPRQGSGEQYF. Here the CDR3 DNA reads TGTGCCAGCAGCCCCCGACAGGGTTCAGGCGAGCAGTACTTC.

This clone appeared once. The CDR3 loop is CASSLARYEQYV. CDR3 DNA: TGTGCCAGCAGCTTAGCCAGGTACGAGCAGTACGTC. This rearrangement joins TRBV7-2 to TRBJ2-7; D gene uncertain. CDR1 and CDR2 from the germline V gene are SGHTA and FQGNSA. The V end was cut by 0 bases, the J end by 4 bases, with 4 bases between. This CDR3 is built from 12 residues.

V gene TRBV2 combines with J gene TRBJ2-7, with TRBD2 identical over 7 bases. This CDR3 has 13 residues. The germline gives CDR1 SNHLY, CDR2 FYNNEI. V trimming: 8 bases; J trimming: 7 bases; junction bases outside the gene matches: 11. CDR3 coding DNA: TGTGCCAGCTCCCGGGACTACGGCAGGGAGCAGTACGTC. Amino acids: CASSRDYGREQYV.

This clone was seen once. This chain joins TRBV27 and TRBJ1-1; no clear D gene. Germline-derived CDR1 and CDR2 are MNHEY and SMNVEV (reference sequence). CDR3 length equals 13 residues. Trimming took off 6 bases at V and 0 bases at J, with 8 bases between the two ends. Here the CDR3 reads CASRLTVNTEAFF. DNA of the CDR3: TGTGCCAGCAGGTTAACAGTGAACACTGAAGCTTTCTTT.

This clone was seen only once. The V and J genes are TRBV7-9 and TRBJ2-3, with 10 bases fitting TRBD2. Germline lookup yields CDR1 SEHNR and CDR2 FQNEAQ (reference sequence). V lost 2 bases and J lost 7; bases outside the gene matches: 9. This CDR3 has 16 residues. CDR3 residues: CASSLSRAGGIHTQYF. The CDR3 DNA reads TGTGCCAGCAGCTTATCCCGAGCGGGAGGGATTCATACGCAGTATTTT.

This chain joins TRBV7-2 and TRBJ2-5; D might be TRBD1 (6 bases). Germline CDR1 reads SGHTA; CDR2 reads FQGNSA. This CDR3 is 16 amino acids long. The V end was cut by 1 base, the J end by 1 base, with 13 bases between. Here the CDR3 DNA reads TGTGCCAGCAGCTTAGGTTTCAGGGGACCCCAAGAGACCCAGTACTTC. Residues: CASSLGFRGPQETQYF.

V usage is TRBV19 and J usage is TRBJ2-3; 7 bases match TRBD2. The V segment lost 4 bases and the J segment 1 base; nucleotides outside the gene matches: 8. The germline CDR1 and CDR2 sequences are LNHDA and SQIVND (reference sequence). There are 16 residues in the CDR3. The CDR3 nucleotides are TGTGCCAGTAGTAGGACTAGAGCGGGACGCACAGATACGCAGTATTTT. It encodes CASSRTRAGRTDTQYF.

This clone was detected once. As DNA, the CDR3 is TGTGCCAGCAGCTTACGGGTACGCAGTGGATTCACAGATACGCAGTATTTT. Its translation: CASSLRVRSGFTDTQYF. The chain couples TRBV11-2 to TRBJ2-3; D not resolved. CDR1 SGHAT and CDR2 FQNNGV come from the germline V gene. The CDR3 runs 17 residues. V gave up 2 bases and J gave up 2 bases, with 17 bases separating them.

V usage is TRBV14 and J usage is TRBJ1-2; D remains ambiguous. The germline CDR1 and CDR2 sequences are SGHDN and FVKESK. V was pared by 0 bases and J by 8 bases, with 16 bases between. The CDR3 spans 15 residues. The CDR3 protein is CASSQDLIQLGGYTF. Here the CDR3 DNA reads TGTGCCAGCAGCCAAGATCTAATACAATTAGGGGGCTACACCTTC.

The V gene is TRBV19, the J gene TRBJ2-1, with D maybe TRBD2 (7 bases). V lost 3 bases and J lost 9, with 21 bases in between. The CDR3 is 16 residues long. Germline V CDR1 and CDR2: LNHDA, SQIVND (reference sequence). The CDR3 coding sequence is TGTGCCAGTAGTATTAAGGGGGACTACCCCTACCCTGAGCAGTTCTTC. This sequence encodes CASSIKGDYPYPEQFF.

This rearrangement joins TRBV11-2 to TRBJ2-1; TRBD2 agrees at 8 bases. Trimming took 5 bases from V and 7 from J; bases not matched to a gene: 4. The germline gives CDR1 SGHAT, CDR2 FQNNGV. CDR3 length: 13 amino acids. CDR3 in amino acids: CASSIRLANEQFF. The CDR3 region has the DNA TGTGCCAGCAGCATCAGACTAGCGAATGAGCAGTTCTTC.

The chain couples TRBV4-1 to TRBJ2-3; D uncertain. Trimming pared 1 base from V and 6 bases from J, leaving 5 bases between. The CDR3 runs to 12 residues. Per the germline V gene, CDR1 is MGHRA and CDR2 is YSYEKL. CDR3 sequence: CASSQGLDTQYF. The CDR3 DNA is TGCGCCAGCAGCCAAGGGTTGGATACGCAGTATTTT.

V and J are TRBV11-3 and TRBJ1-2, with 7 bases fitting TRBD1. The CDR3 runs 15 residues. Germline V lookup: CDR1 SGHNT, CDR2 YENEEA. Trimming took 0 bases from V and 5 from J; bases not matched to a gene: 6. The CDR3 loop reads CASSLDIDRDYGYTF. CDR3 nucleotide sequence: TGTGCCAGCAGCTTAGATATCGACAGGGATTATGGCTACACCTTC.

This clone has only a few counts. DNA for the CDR3: TGTGCCAGCAGTGTACAGGGGAGTAGCACAGATACGCAGTATTTT. Protein: CASSVQGSSTDTQYF. V usage is TRBV2 and J usage is TRBJ2-3; 7 bases align to TRBD1. Losses at the gene ends were 4 bases for V and 0 bases for J; bases not matched to a gene: 4. In germline, CDR1 is SNHLY, CDR2 FYNNEI. This CDR3 region has 15 residues.

The genes are TRBV29-1 and TRBJ1-4, with TRBD1 as a possible D gene (6 bases). CDR1 and CDR2 from the germline V gene are SQVTM and ANQGSEA. The CDR3 consists of 14 residues. V lost 4 bases, J lost 8 bases, and 17 bases lay in between. Here the CDR3 DNA reads TGCAGCGTTGGGGGGACAAACACGCAAGAAAAACTGTTTTTT. This sequence encodes CSVGGTNTQEKLFF. Full variable domain (outside the CDR3, taken from reference TRBV29-1 and TRBJ1-4): SAVISQKPSRDICQRGTSLTIQCQVDSQVTMMFWYRQQPGQSLTLIATANQGSEATYESGFVIDKFPISRPNLTFSTLTVSNMSPEDSSIYLCSVGGTNTQEKLFFGSGTQLSVL.

This chain links TRBV6-6 with TRBJ2-2; D not resolved. This CDR3 is 13 amino acids long. V was pared by 6 bases and J by 7 bases, with 12 bases between. Germline CDR1 MNHNY, CDR2 SVGAGI (reference sequence). DNA for the CDR3: TGTGCCAGCAGCCCGGTGGCTATCGGGGAGCTGTTTTTT. This translates into CASSPVAIGELFF.

This clone has a single count. The chain carries TRBV7-9 and TRBJ1-2; 9 bases align to TRBD1. The CDR3 length is 15 residues. Germline CDR1 is SEHNR and CDR2 is FQNEAQ (reference sequence). V dropped 0 bases and J dropped 8; count of bases not matched to a gene: 7. The CDR3 region has the DNA TGTGCCAGCAGCTTAGCGGGACAGGGATTGTTCGGCTACACCTTC. Translation gives CASSLAGQGLFGYTF.

CDR3 sequence (DNA): TGCGCCAGCAGCTTGGACTTTTACGAGCAGTACTTC. Translating gives CASSLDFYEQYF. The J gene is TRBJ2-7, the V gene TRBV5-1, with D hard to call. CDR3 length: 12 amino acids. V gave up 0 bases and J gave up 4 bases, with 5 bases separating them. CDR1 and CDR2 from the germline V gene are SGHRS and YFSETQ.

The chain joins TRBV7-6 to TRBJ2-3; TRBD2 agrees at 9 bases. Per germline, CDR1 SGHVS and CDR2 FNYEAQ. Unmatched junction bases numbered 18, after V lost 1 base and J lost 4 bases. This CDR3 region has 20 residues. In DNA, the CDR3 is TGTGCCAGCAGCTTAGTATTTCCAGGTGTAGGCGGGAGGGGTGCAGATACGCAGTATTTT. Translating gives CASSLVFPGVGGRGADTQYF. Combining the CDR3 with reference TRBV7-6 and TRBJ2-3 gives the whole variable domain GAGVSQSPRYKVTKRGQDVALRCDPISGHVSLYWYRQALGQGPEFLTYFNYEAQQDKSGLPNDRFSAERPEGSISTLTIQRTEQRDSAMYRCASSLVFPGVGGRGADTQYFGPGTRLTVL.